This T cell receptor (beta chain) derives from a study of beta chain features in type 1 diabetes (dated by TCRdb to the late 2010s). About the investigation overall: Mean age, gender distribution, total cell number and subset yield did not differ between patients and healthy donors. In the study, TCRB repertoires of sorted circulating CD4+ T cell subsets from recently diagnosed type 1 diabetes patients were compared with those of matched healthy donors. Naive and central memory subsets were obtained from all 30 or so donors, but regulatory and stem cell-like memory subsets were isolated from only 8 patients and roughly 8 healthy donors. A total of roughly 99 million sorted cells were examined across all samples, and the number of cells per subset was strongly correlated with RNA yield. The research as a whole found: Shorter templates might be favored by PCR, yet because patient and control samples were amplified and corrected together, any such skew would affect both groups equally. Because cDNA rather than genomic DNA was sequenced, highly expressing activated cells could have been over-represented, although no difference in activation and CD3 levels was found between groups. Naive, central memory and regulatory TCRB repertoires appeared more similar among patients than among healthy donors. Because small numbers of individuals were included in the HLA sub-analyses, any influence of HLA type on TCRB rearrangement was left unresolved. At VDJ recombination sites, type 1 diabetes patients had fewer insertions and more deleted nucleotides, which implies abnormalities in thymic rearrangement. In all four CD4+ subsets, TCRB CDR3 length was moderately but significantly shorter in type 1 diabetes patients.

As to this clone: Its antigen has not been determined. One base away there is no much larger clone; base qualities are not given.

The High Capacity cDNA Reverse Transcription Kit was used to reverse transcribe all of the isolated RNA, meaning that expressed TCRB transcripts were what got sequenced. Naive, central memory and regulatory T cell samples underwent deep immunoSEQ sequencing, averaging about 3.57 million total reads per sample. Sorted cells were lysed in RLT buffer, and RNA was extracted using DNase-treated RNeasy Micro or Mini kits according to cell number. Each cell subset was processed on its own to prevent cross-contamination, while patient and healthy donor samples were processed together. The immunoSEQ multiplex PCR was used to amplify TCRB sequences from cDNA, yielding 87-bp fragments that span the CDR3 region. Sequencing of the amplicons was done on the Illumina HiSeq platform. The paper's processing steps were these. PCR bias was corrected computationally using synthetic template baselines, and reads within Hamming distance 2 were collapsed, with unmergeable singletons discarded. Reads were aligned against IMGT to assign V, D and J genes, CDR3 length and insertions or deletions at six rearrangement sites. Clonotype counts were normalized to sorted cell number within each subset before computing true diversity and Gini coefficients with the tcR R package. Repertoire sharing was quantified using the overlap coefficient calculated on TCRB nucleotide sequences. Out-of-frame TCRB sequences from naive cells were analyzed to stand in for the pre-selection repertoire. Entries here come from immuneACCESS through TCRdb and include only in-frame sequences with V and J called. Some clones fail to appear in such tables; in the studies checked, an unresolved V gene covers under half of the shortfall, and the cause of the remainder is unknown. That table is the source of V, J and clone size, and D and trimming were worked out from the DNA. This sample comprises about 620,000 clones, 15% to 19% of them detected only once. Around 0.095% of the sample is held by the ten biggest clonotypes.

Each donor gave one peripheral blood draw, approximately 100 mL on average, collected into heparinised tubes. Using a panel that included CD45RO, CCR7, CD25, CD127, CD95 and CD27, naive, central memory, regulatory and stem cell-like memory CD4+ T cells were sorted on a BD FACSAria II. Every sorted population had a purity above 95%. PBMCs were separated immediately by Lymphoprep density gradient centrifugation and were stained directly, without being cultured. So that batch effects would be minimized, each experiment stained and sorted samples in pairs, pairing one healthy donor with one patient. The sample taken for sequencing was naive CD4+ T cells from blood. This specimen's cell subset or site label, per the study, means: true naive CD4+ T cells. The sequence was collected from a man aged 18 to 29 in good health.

The CDR3 corresponds to CAISGTRDSNQPQHF. The base sequence is TGTGCCATCAGTGGAACTAGGGATAGCAATCAGCCCCAGCATTTT. The chain couples TRBV10-3 to TRBJ1-5, with the D gene not clear enough to name. Reading the germline V gene gives CDR1 ENHRY and CDR2 SYGVKD. From cysteine to phenylalanine, the CDR3 is 15 amino acids long. Kept here is only the CDR3 DNA, which spans 45 bases and is read in frame from base 1. V gives up 4 bases and J gives up 0 bases, and the segment between their germline ends measures 10 bases.